The present T cell receptor beta chain was sequenced within a study of OX40 agonist ivuxolimab in advanced cancers. Study details: Patients received the agonistic anti-OX40 (CD134) antibody ivuxolimab. Three individuals attained partial responses, comprising one hepatocellular carcinoma case and two cutaneous melanoma cases. Study outcomes and limitations: Among the least clonally expanded were partial responders at 0.1-3.0 mg/kg.

With baseline, cycle 4 day 1, and cycle 7 day 1 as timepoints, blood was sampled. For this clone: Antigen: not known.

TCRdb keeps only in-frame clones here, not all; method: immunoSEQ multiplex PCR. The sample contains 65,000 or so clones, approximately 90% of which appear only once. The CDR3 is made up of 19 amino acids. Trimming cost V 5 bases and J 3 bases; bases outside gene matches: 17. The V gene's germline CDR1 is MNHEY and CDR2 SMNVEV (reference sequence). The input for sequencing was CD4+ or CD8+ T cells sorted from blood, taken in a trial of the OX40 agonist ivuxolimab. The TCR sequence derives from an adult with an advanced solid tumor such as melanoma, head and neck, liver or kidney cancer. This chain connects TRBV27 to TRBJ1-4, with TRBD1 matching 8 bases. This CDR3 is CASSPRRRTGRGSNEKLFF. CDR3 DNA sequence: TGTGCCAGCAGTCCAAGGCGTCGGACAGGGAGGGGATCTAATGAAAAACTGTTTTTT.